This is a list of T cell receptor beta chains from one sample in a study of human T cells and chemical hapten exposure. TCRdb re-called the RACE reads through MiXCR, storing one row per CDR3 protein. This table holds about 200,000 distinct CDR3 sequences, around 25% found once. This specimen was whole blood, taken in connection with sensitization to the hapten diphenylcyclopropenone (DPC). These receptors came from a woman between 40 and 55 years old with alopecia areata. Some clones in this sample may be carry-over from other donors' samples. Both conserved end residues are part of each CDR3. Each record gives: CDR3 length, V gene, J gene, CDR3 protein.

>15|TRBV9|TRBJ2-2
CASSGDPRNTGELFF
>15|TRBV6-2/TRBV6-3|TRBJ2-1
CASSYGDSSYNEQFF
>14|TRBV6-2/TRBV6-3|TRBJ2-7
CASSYGAEENEQYF
>14|TRBV2|TRBJ1-1
CASRMTGMVAGAFF
>16|TRBV4-2|TRBJ2-1
CASSQDGSGIYNEQFF
>13|TRBV20-1|TRBJ1-2
CSARVTGGDGYTF
>14|TRBV6-5|TRBJ1-6
CASSYSRGNSPLHF
>15|TRBV18|TRBJ2-5
CASSRNGLTRETQYF
>11|TRBV20-1|TRBJ2-5
CSAREGGTQYF
>15|TRBV7-2|TRBJ2-7
CASSPRTSGLYEQYF
>14|TRBV6-4|TRBJ1-5
CASSDGQGYQPQHF